This TCR beta chain originates from a study of blood T cell repertoires in COVID-19. As for the study in general: Both acute and convalescent COVID-19 samples were obtained from the United States, Italy and Spain. In each case, the material was cDNA or gDNA derived from T cells, B-cell-depleted T cells, or PBMCs.

Germline V gene sequence: CDR1 LGHDT, CDR2 YNNKEL (reference sequence). The germline V and J ends were trimmed by 4 bases and 1 base, with 15 bases remaining between them. The CDR3 covers 16 residues. Per the authors' pipeline: The assay estimated nucleated cells by amplifying reference gene primers. Data came from immunoSEQ multiplex PCR; TCRdb stores just in-frame clones and leaves some out. That table furnishes V, J and clone size, whereas the DNA furnished D and trimming. Altogether some 270,000 clones are present, about 89% being singletons, with the ten largest covering about 0.8%. The chain uses TRBV3-1 (or the pseudogene TRBV3-2) and TRBJ2-3; D possibly corresponds to TRBD2 (7 bases). Sequencing was done on a sample of peripheral blood. The source is a man under 40 with acute or convalescent COVID-19. The CDR3 DNA is TGTGCCAGCAGCCGCCGTCGGGGGGCCGGCACAGATACGCAGTATTTT. Translating gives CASSRRRGAGTDTQYF.